Below, 7 T cell receptor beta chains from the same sample are listed, as sequenced in a study of blood T cells in healthy people across ages (dated by TCRdb to about 2015). The library was obtained by 5' RACE. Sequencing instrument: Illumina HiSeq 2500. A second about 7 to 11 cycle PCR used a sample-barcoded 5' primer and a J-beta primer mix. The public reads were run again by TCRdb, first through fastp at Q25 and then through MiXCR, and only productive beta chains were kept. All rows with the same CDR3 protein become a single entry with the most common DNA and genes. The sample table records approximately 800,000 distinct CDR3 sequences; 20% to 30% of these occur just once. Of the sample, about 3% falls within the top ten clones. The sample was also reused in another study, on T cells of mothers and their children.

Sample: blood. These receptors originate from a boy aged 5-17 years in good health.

This clonotype turned up a few times. The rearrangement links TRBV4-2 to TRBJ2-3; the D is unclear. The length of the CDR3 is 10 residues. With 10 bases removed from V and 6 bases from J, the gap between germline ends came to 8 bases. The germline CDR1 and CDR2 sequences are LGHNA and YNFKEQ. DNA for the CDR3: TGTGCCACCCTATCTGATACGCAGTATTTT. This encodes CATLSDTQYF.

This chain links TRBV20-1 with TRBJ2-1; 7 bases align to TRBD1. With V trimmed by 6 bases and J by 2 bases, 4 bases remained unmatched. There are 13 residues in the CDR3. Germline loops: CDR1 DFQATT, CDR2 SNEGSKA (reference sequence). CDR3 nucleotide sequence: TGCAGTGCCGGACAGGCTACCTACAATGAGCAGTTCTTC. This encodes CSAGQATYNEQFF.

This clonotype was seen more than once but under ten times. This chain joins TRBV15 and TRBJ1-6, with D possibly matching TRBD1 (5 bases). The V gene's germline CDR1 is LNHNV and CDR2 YYDKDF (reference sequence). V was shortened by 6 bases and J by 9 bases, with 12 bases between the two germline ends. This CDR3 comprises 13 residues. CDR3 coding DNA: TGTGCCACCAGTGGGGGAACAGGTTCACCCCTCCACTTT. Residues: CATSGGTGSPLHF.

The chain combines TRBV12-3 or TRBV12-4 with TRBJ2-2, with D perhaps matching TRBD2 (6 bases). The CDR3 is made up of 16 amino acids. Trimming stripped 1 base from V and 3 bases from J, with 12 bases between. In DNA, the CDR3 is TGTGCCAGCAGTTTAGGGCGGGGAATGGACACCGGGGAGCTGTTTTTT. It translates to CASSLGRGMDTGELFF.

CDR3 sequence reads: CASSTGLAGFGAQYF. CDR3 DNA: TGTGCCAGCAGTACGGGACTAGCGGGGTTTGGGGCCCAGTACTTC. This chain links TRBV27 with TRBJ2-5, with 13 bases identical to TRBD2. There are 15 residues in the CDR3. Germline values: CDR1 MNHEY, CDR2 SMNVEV (reference sequence). The V gene end was trimmed by 5 bases and the J gene end by 9 bases; junction bases not matched to a gene: 9.

The V gene is TRBV10-2, the J gene TRBJ2-3; D ambiguous. The CDR3 is 16 residues long. Trimming cost V 6 bases and J 2 bases, with 18 bases left between them. Germline CDR1 is WSHSY and CDR2 is SAAADI. The CDR3 reads CASSPQDGPFTDTQYF. The CDR3 region has the DNA TGCGCCAGCAGCCCCCAGGACGGCCCATTCACAGATACGCAGTATTTT.

V is TRBV18 and J is TRBJ1-1; D is possibly TRBD1 (6 bases). Trimming took off 3 bases at V and 1 base at J, with 12 bases between the two ends. CDR1 KGHSH and CDR2 LQKENI come from the germline V gene. CDR3 length: 15 residues. In DNA, the CDR3 is TGTGCCAGCTCACCGATCCAACAGGGGAACACTGAAGCTTTCTTT. This translates into CASSPIQQGNTEAFF.